This TCR beta chain stems from a study of patients and donors after allogeneic stem cell transplantation. This clonotype was counted between two and nine times. TCRdb reprocessed the RT-PCR reads with MiXCR, giving one entry per CDR3 protein. The sample shows about 960,000 distinct CDR3 sequences, roughly 17% of them seen only once. This CDR3 region has 13 residues. CDR1 is GTSNPN and CDR2 is SVGIG in the germline V gene (reference sequence). The V and J ends lost 2 bases and 4 bases respectively, with 10 bases between them. The clonotype comes from a human donor who was either an allogeneic HSCT recipient or a stem cell or donor lymphocyte infusion donor (not recorded which). It is not recorded whose cells these are; they may come from a transplant donor. Sequenced: blood, either unsorted or a sorted T cell fraction (not recorded which). The chain joins TRBV30 to TRBJ2-3, with a tentative D call TRBD2 (5 bases). CDR3 region: CAWSTGNSDTQYF. CDR3 nucleotide sequence: TGTGCCTGGAGTACGGGAAATTCAGATACGCAGTATTTT.